This T cell receptor (beta chain) was obtained from a study of metastatic and nonmetastatic thyroid tumors. Notes on the study in general: For both blood and tumor, malignant thyroid tumors reportedly showed significantly higher TCR beta diversity than benign nodules did.

No treatment of any kind had been given to any patient before thyroid surgery. Comment on this clone: The antigen is unknown.

TCRdb reprocessed the PCR reads via MiXCR. The data contain 20,000 or so clones, about 12% of them singletons. V lost 0 bases, J lost 3 bases, and 9 bases stayed unmatched. Germline CDR1 reads LGHNA; CDR2 reads YNFKEQ. The CDR3 length is 17 residues. This receptor was taken from a male donor with papillary thyroid cancer or a benign thyroid nodule (not recorded which). Some clones in this sample may be carry-over from other donors' samples. Specimen: blood. The V call is TRBV4-2, the J call TRBJ2-7, with 9 bases aligning to TRBD2. The chain's CDR3 is CASSQEGREGRIYEQYF. CDR3 coding DNA: TGTGCCAGCAGCCAAGAAGGGCGGGAGGGCCGGATCTACGAGCAGTACTTC.